A single sample is the source of the 31 T cell receptor beta chains below, sequenced in a study of blood T cell repertoires in COVID-19. Generated by immunoSEQ multiplex PCR, the TCRdb table keeps only in-frame clones and is missing some. The sample contains 400,000 to 500,000 clones, about nine tenths of which appear only once. Input material: peripheral blood. The receptors shown here come from a woman aged 25 to 39 with active or convalescent COVID-19.

The rearrangement uses TRBV19 and TRBJ2-4; D is uncertain. Trimming shortened V by 3 bases and J by 0 bases, and 6 bases separated the two germline ends. In germline, CDR1 is LNHDA, CDR2 SQIVND (reference sequence). The CDR3 totals 14 residues. This CDR3 reads CASSIAVAKNIQYF. The CDR3 DNA follows: TGTGCCAGTAGTATCGCGGTAGCCAAAAACATTCAGTACTTC.

The V call is TRBV6-5, the J call TRBJ2-1; 7 bases map to TRBD2. This CDR3 is 13 amino acids long. After removal of 1 base from V and 7 bases from J, the junction contained 1 base not matched to a gene. Germline V gene lookup returns CDR1 MNHEY and CDR2 SVGAGI. The CDR3 DNA reads TGTGCCAGCAGTTACTGGGGAGGGAATGAGCAGTTCTTC. Amino acid sequence: CASSYWGGNEQFF.

The chain has TRBV6-5 and TRBJ2-7; the match to TRBD2 covers 9 bases. CDR1 MNHEY and CDR2 SVGAGI come from the germline V gene. The CDR3 extends over 14 amino acids. J gave up 3 bases and V 7 bases, and 7 bases lay outside the gene matches. Written as DNA, the CDR3 is TGTGCCAGCATCGAACGAGCGGGGGGCTACGAGCAGTACTTC. Translation gives CASIERAGGYEQYF.

The gene calls are TRBV11-2 and TRBJ1-2; TRBD1 matches at 7 bases. The CDR3 is made up of 15 amino acids. Looked up from germline, CDR1 is SGHAT and CDR2 is FQNNGV. Unmatched junction bases numbered 9, after V lost 5 bases and J lost 3 bases. This CDR3 reads CASSPSPGTDYGYTF. Here the CDR3 DNA reads TGTGCCAGCAGCCCTAGCCCCGGGACAGACTATGGCTACACCTTC.

The chain couples TRBV10-1 to TRBJ1-5; D is ambiguous. There are 14 residues in the CDR3. The germline gives CDR1 WNHNN, CDR2 SYGVQD (reference sequence). Trimming removed 2 bases at V and 6 bases at J, with 11 bases between. Written as DNA, the CDR3 is TGCGCCAGCAGTGAGCGTGGTGTCGGTCAGCCCCAGCATTTT. It encodes CASSERGVGQPQHF.

The chain carries TRBV7-2 and TRBJ2-3; D uncertain. The CDR3 is 14 residues long. Germline CDR1 and CDR2: SGHTA and FQGNSA. Trimming removed 5 bases from V and 2 bases from J, with 11 bases in between. The CDR3 DNA reads TGTGCCAGCAGCGCAAGGCGGAACACAGATACGCAGTATTTT. Its protein is CASSARRNTDTQYF.

This clone appeared once. The genes are TRBV4-1 and TRBJ2-5; D is undetermined. In germline, CDR1 is MGHRA, CDR2 YSYEKL. The CDR3 is 14 residues long. The germline V and J ends were trimmed by 1 base and 4 bases, with 10 bases remaining between them. The CDR3 nucleotides read TGCGCCAGCAGCCAAGTCGGTCGTTCAGAGACCCAGTACTTC. Translation: CASSQVGRSETQYF.

The chain joins TRBV21-1 to TRBJ2-7; TRBD2, as called in the table, went unchecked against the DNA. TRBV21-1 represents a pseudogene. There are 14 residues in the CDR3. The CDR3 bases are TGTGCCAGCCCCTTCGGGGGGGTACCCTACGAGCAGTACTTC. Translation gives CASPFGGVPYEQYF.

This clone was detected once. The chain is built from TRBV30 and TRBJ2-1, with D perhaps matching TRBD1 (6 bases). Trimming left V 5 bases short and J 9 bases short, with 14 bases between. Germline CDR1 reads GTSNPN; CDR2 reads SVGIG (reference sequence). The CDR3 covers 12 residues. CDR3 loop: CAWAEGGGEQFF. Here the CDR3 DNA reads TGTGCCTGGGCTGAAGGGGGTGGTGAGCAGTTCTTC.

The chain uses TRBV6-5 and TRBJ1-5, with a possible D match to TRBD1 (5 bases). Germline V lookup: CDR1 MNHEY, CDR2 SVGAGI. V lost 2 bases to trimming and J lost 5 bases, with 10 bases between them. The CDR3 consists of 14 residues. This chain's CDR3 is CASSYGRGDQPQHF. Written as DNA, the CDR3 is TGTGCCAGCAGTTACGGGAGGGGCGATCAGCCCCAGCATTTT.

The V call is TRBV9, the J call TRBJ1-6; D is possibly TRBD1 (6 bases). The V gene lost 4 bases and the J gene lost 7 bases, with 12 bases spanning the gap. Germline V lookup: CDR1 SGDLS, CDR2 YYNGEE. This CDR3 is built from 14 residues. CDR3: CASSPTGSNSPLHF. The CDR3 coding sequence is TGTGCCAGCAGCCCCACAGGGTCCAATTCACCCCTCCACTTT.

The rearrangement joins TRBV5-1 to TRBJ2-2; 9 bases are a match to TRBD2. The CDR3 consists of 16 residues. V dropped 2 bases and J dropped 3; count of bases not matched to a gene: 5. Germline values: CDR1 SGHRS, CDR2 YFSETQ. The CDR3, as DNA: TGCGCCAGCAGCTTTTTAGCGGGAGTGGACACCGGGGAGCTGTTTTTT. Residues: CASSFLAGVDTGELFF.

The rearrangement uses TRBV2 and TRBJ1-1; maybe TRBD1 (6 bases). CDR1 SNHLY and CDR2 FYNNEI come from the germline V gene. The V end lost 1 base, the J end lost 0 bases, and 12 bases lay between the germline ends. The CDR3 totals 16 residues. The CDR3 DNA reads TGTGCCAGCAGTGAAGACAGGGTGGCGGTGAACACTGAAGCTTTCTTT. It specifies CASSEDRVAVNTEAFF.

This chain links TRBV4-1 with TRBJ1-1; 8 nucleotides align to TRBD1. Germline lookup yields CDR1 MGHRA and CDR2 YSYEKL. The CDR3 has 15 amino acids. V lost 1 base, J lost 7 bases, and 8 bases stayed unmatched. The CDR3 nucleotides are TGCGCCAGCAGCCAAGGTGGACAGGGTCTCCTTGAAGCTTTCTTT. This sequence encodes CASSQGGQGLLEAFF.

The chain joins TRBV30 to TRBJ2-7; D call uncertain. Germline V gene sequence: CDR1 GTSNPN, CDR2 SVGIG (reference sequence). This CDR3 comprises 14 residues. Trimming shortened V by 0 bases and J by 2 bases, and 11 bases separated the two germline ends. The CDR3 nucleotides read TGTGCCTGGAGTGTACAACAGACCACCTACGAGCAGTACTTC. The encoded protein is CAWSVQQTTYEQYF.

The chain is built from TRBV3-1 (or the pseudogene TRBV3-2) and TRBJ1-6; TRBD1 matches 8 bases. This CDR3 contains 14 residues. Germline V gene lookup returns CDR1 LGHDT and CDR2 YNNKEL (reference sequence). The V gene end was trimmed by 1 base and the J gene end by 9 bases; junction bases not matched to a gene: 2. This chain's CDR3 is CASSQGTGFSPLHF. For the CDR3, the DNA is TGTGCCAGCAGCCAAGGGACAGGGTTTTCACCCCTCCACTTT.

The rearrangement links TRBV5-1 to TRBJ2-3; TRBD1 matches at 11 bases. Germline CDR1 is SGHRS and CDR2 is YFSETQ. The CDR3 consists of 15 residues. The J segment lost 5 bases and the V segment lost 4 bases, leaving 6 bases of the junction unmatched. CDR3 sequence (DNA): TGCGCCAGCAGCGCAGGACAGGGGGCAGAAGATACGCAGTATTTT. It encodes CASSAGQGAEDTQYF.

This sequence joins TRBV14 and TRBJ1-3; D is unresolved. Trimming shortened V by 0 bases and J by 0 bases, and 9 bases separated the two germline ends. Germline CDR1 SGHDN, CDR2 FVKESK. This CDR3 has 16 amino acids. DNA of the CDR3: TGTGCCAGCAGCCAAGATGCGGCGGACTCTGGAAACACCATATATTTT. As protein: CASSQDAADSGNTIYF. Full variable domain (outside the CDR3, taken from reference TRBV14 and TRBJ1-3): EAGVTQFPSHSVIEKGQTVTLRCDPISGHDNLYWYRRVMGKEIKFLLHFVKESKQDESGMPNNRFLAERTGGTYSTLKVQPAELEDSGVYFCASSQDAADSGNTIYFGEGSWLTVV.

The rearrangement links TRBV5-1 to TRBJ1-1; maybe TRBD1 (6 bases). The V gene's germline CDR1 is SGHRS and CDR2 YFSETQ. V gave up 2 bases and J gave up 1 base, with 12 bases separating them. This CDR3 is 15 amino acids long. The CDR3: CASSLGQTQNTEAFF. CDR3 DNA: TGCGCCAGCAGCTTAGGACAGACCCAGAACACTGAAGCTTTCTTT.

This chain connects TRBV11-2 to TRBJ1-1, with 8 positions matching TRBD1. CDR3 length: 15 residues. Germline lookup yields CDR1 SGHAT and CDR2 FQNNGV. V dropped 0 bases and J dropped 1; count of bases not matched to a gene: 1. DNA of the CDR3: TGTGCCAGCAGCTTAGATGACAGGGGGAACACTGAAGCTTTCTTT. It specifies CASSLDDRGNTEAFF.

The chain couples TRBV28 to TRBJ2-7; possibly TRBD1 for D (6 bases). V dropped 3 bases and J dropped 1 base, with 13 bases sitting between them. Germline V CDR1 and CDR2: MDHEN, SYDVKM. This CDR3 region has 15 residues. CDR3: CASSLIGGGSYEQYF. Written as DNA, the CDR3 is TGTGCCAGCAGTTTGATAGGGGGTGGTTCCTACGAGCAGTACTTC. Full variable domain (rest looked up from reference TRBV28 and TRBJ2-7): DVKVTQSSRYLVKRTGEKVFLECVQDMDHENMFWYRQDPGLGLRLIYFSYDVKMKEKGDIPEGYSVSREKKERFSLILESASTNQTSMYLCASSLIGGGSYEQYFGPGTRLTVT.

The chain uses TRBV14 and TRBJ2-3; tentative D call: TRBD2 (6 bases). Germline loops: CDR1 SGHDN, CDR2 FVKESK. The CDR3 totals 18 residues. V lost 0 bases and J 2 bases, leaving 18 bases between the germline ends. The CDR3 sequence: CASSQDLSRGTVTDTQYF. CDR3 in DNA: TGTGCCAGCAGCCAAGATCTTAGTCGCGGGACCGTCACAGATACGCAGTATTTT.

The V gene is TRBV18, the J gene TRBJ1-1; the D is unclear. V dropped 3 bases and J dropped 4 bases, with 9 bases sitting between them. This CDR3 comprises 13 residues. Germline values: CDR1 KGHSH, CDR2 LQKENI. Here the CDR3 reads CASSPRYGTEAFF. CDR3 nucleotides: TGTGCCAGCTCACCGAGGTACGGCACTGAAGCTTTCTTT.

The chain employs TRBV29-1 and TRBJ1-4, with a possible D match to TRBD1 (5 bases). Trimming pared 7 bases from V and 7 bases from J, leaving 13 bases between. Germline lookup yields CDR1 SQVTM and CDR2 ANQGSEA. The CDR3 is 12 residues long. The DNA of the CDR3 is TGCAGCGCCGGGGGGTACGGTGAAAAACTGTTTTTT. Protein product: CSAGGYGEKLFF.

V is TRBV2 and J is TRBJ2-3, with 13 bases identical to TRBD2. The CDR3 runs to 20 residues. CDR1 is SNHLY and CDR2 is FYNNEI in the germline V gene. V lost 6 bases, J lost 2 bases, and 17 bases stayed unmatched. CDR3 in amino acids: CASRGYGTSGTGLYTDTQYF. As DNA, the CDR3 is TGTGCCAGCAGGGGATATGGGACTAGCGGGACTGGCCTCTACACAGATACGCAGTATTTT.

J is TRBJ2-1 and V is TRBV29-1, with D possibly TRBD1 on 6 matching bases. The CDR3 length is 17 residues. The germline V gene encodes CDR1 SQVTM and CDR2 ANQGSEA. Trimming cost V 2 bases and J 6 bases, with 23 bases left between them. CDR3 coding DNA: TGCAGCGTTGAAAGGGGCCCAGGGGTCGCCATGGCCAATGAGCAGTTCTTC. Its protein product is CSVERGPGVAMANEQFF.

The genes are TRBV19 and TRBJ2-1, with TRBD2 identical over 11 bases. Germline loops: CDR1 LNHDA, CDR2 SQIVND (reference sequence). This CDR3 is built from 15 residues. V shed 5 bases and J 3 bases; nucleotides not matched to a gene: 3. CDR3 sequence reads: CASSPTSGGYNEQFF. The CDR3 DNA reads TGTGCCAGTAGTCCTACTAGCGGGGGCTACAATGAGCAGTTCTTC.

This chain uses TRBV4-1 with TRBJ2-7; TRBD1 might be the D (6 bases). CDR1 and CDR2 from the germline V gene are MGHRA and YSYEKL. V lost 2 bases and J 1 base, leaving 12 bases between the germline ends. The CDR3 is made up of 15 amino acids. CDR3 sequence: CASSQHRDISYEQYF. The CDR3 nucleotides read TGCGCCAGCAGCCAACACCGGGACATATCCTACGAGCAGTACTTC.

V and J are TRBV11-2 and TRBJ1-1; TRBD1 might be the D (6 bases). The V end was cut by 5 bases, the J end by 4 bases, with 8 bases between. CDR1 and CDR2 (germline): SGHAT, FQNNGV. The CDR3 is made up of 12 amino acids. CDR3 amino acids: CASSRGGTEAFF. In nucleotides, the CDR3 is TGTGCCAGCAGCAGGGGGGGCACTGAAGCTTTCTTT. Supplemented by reference TRBV11-2 and TRBJ1-1, the full variable domain reads EAGVAQSPRYKIIEKRQSVAFWCNPISGHATLYWYQQILGQGPKLLIQFQNNGVVDDSQLPKDRFSAERLKGVDSTLKIQPAKLEDSAVYLCASSRGGTEAFFGQGTRLTVV.

The J gene is TRBJ1-1, the V gene TRBV3-1 (or the pseudogene TRBV3-2); possible D gene TRBD1, 6 bases. The CDR3 is 13 residues long. V lost 5 bases and J 6 bases, leaving 13 bases between the germline ends. Germline V lookup: CDR1 LGHDT, CDR2 YNNKEL (reference sequence). The CDR3 region is CASSASGDPEAFF. The DNA for the CDR3 is TGTGCCAGCAGCGCCTCAGGGGATCCTGAAGCTTTCTTT.

The CDR3 spells CASTSGWAGNTEAFF. CDR3 in DNA: TGTGCCAGCACCTCTGGGTGGGCAGGGAACACTGAAGCTTTCTTT. V usage is TRBV6-5 and J usage is TRBJ1-1; D ambiguous. The ends were cut back, 7 bases at V and 1 base at J, with 16 bases in the middle. From germline, CDR1 is MNHEY and CDR2 SVGAGI. This CDR3 spans 15 amino acids.